The next 20 T cell receptor beta chains were all read from a single sample in a study of cytomegalovirus exposure and HLA in healthy donors (TCRdb year 2017). The library was generated by the immunoSEQ multiplex PCR assay. A mixture of 60 forward primers for TCR Vbeta segments and 13 reverse primers for TCR Jbeta segments was used in the multiplex PCR. In its TCRdb copy, this immuneACCESS table keeps in-frame sequences only and misses some clones. Where compared with another copy, unresolved V genes explain less than half of these, and the others have no known cause. The sample yields some 90,000 clones; approximately 76% were counted once. Under 7% of the sample is taken by the ten largest. Material: PBMCs. These receptors came from a man under 40 in good health and CMV-seropositive.

This clone has only a few counts. The rearrangement uses TRBV4-3 and TRBJ2-5, with 9 bases fitting TRBD1. CDR3 size: 11 residues. V was pared by 8 bases and J by 13 bases, with 8 bases of the junction left unmatched. Germline CDR1 reads LGHNA; CDR2 reads YSLEER. DNA of the CDR3: TGCGCCAGCGGAGGGGGGACAGGGATGTACTTC. Translation gives CASGGGTGMYF.

The gene calls are TRBV12-5 and TRBJ1-1; 10 nucleotides agree with TRBD1. This CDR3 has 16 amino acids. Germline CDR1 is LGHNT and CDR2 is FRNRAP. The junction had 4 bases not matched to a gene; V was cut back by 2 bases and J by 1 base. CDR3 in DNA: TGTGCTAGTGGTTTGACCCGGACAGGGGGGAACACTGAAGCTTTCTTT. Encoded protein: CASGLTRTGGNTEAFF.

This clone was counted a single time. The chain employs TRBV7-9 and TRBJ1-1, with D tentatively TRBD1 (6 bases). V was shortened by 6 bases and J by 6 bases, with 20 bases between the two germline ends. Germline V gene sequence: CDR1 SEHNR, CDR2 FQNEAQ (reference sequence). The CDR3 runs to 15 residues. The CDR3: CASRWTGHGSSEAFF. CDR3 DNA: TGTGCCAGCAGATGGACGGGACACGGGTCATCTGAAGCTTTCTTT.

This chain connects TRBV27 to TRBJ2-1, with 7 bases fitting TRBD1. From germline, CDR1 is MNHEY and CDR2 SMNVEV (reference sequence). After removal of 4 bases from V and 8 bases from J, the junction contained 8 bases not matched to a gene. The CDR3 runs 14 residues. The DNA for the CDR3 is TGTGCCAGCAGTTGGAAAGCCAGGGGGTATGAGCAGTTCTTC. This codes for CASSWKARGYEQFF.

This chain joins TRBV7-2 and TRBJ2-5, with TRBD2 matching over 7 bases. J was trimmed by 5 bases and V by 5 bases; bases with no gene match: 11. Per germline, CDR1 SGHTA and CDR2 FQGNSA. This CDR3 spans 15 amino acids. The CDR3 sequence is CASSEGSGVFETQYF. The CDR3 DNA follows: TGTGCCAGCAGCGAGGGGAGCGGGGTGTTCGAGACCCAGTACTTC.

This rearrangement joins TRBV19 to TRBJ2-7; tentatively, D is TRBD2 (6 bases). Germline CDR1 reads LNHDA; CDR2 reads SQIVND (reference sequence). The CDR3 runs to 11 residues. V was cut by 4 bases and J by 12 bases, with 13 bases left in between. The CDR3 DNA sequence: TGTGCCAGTAGTAATAGCGGTGTCTTGTACTTC. It translates to CASSNSGVLYF.

The J gene is TRBJ1-1, the V gene TRBV5-1; D is possibly TRBD1 (6 bases). The CDR3 covers 14 residues. Trimming took off 4 bases at V and 0 bases at J, with 10 bases between the two ends. Germline CDR1 and CDR2: SGHRS and YFSETQ. Here the CDR3 DNA reads TGCGCCAGCAGCGACGGACAGTTGAACACTGAAGCTTTCTTT. Its translation is CASSDGQLNTEAFF.

Worth noting for this clone: The same CDR3 is also encoded by other DNA sequences in this sample. The V gene is TRBV6-5, the J gene TRBJ1-5; a possible D gene is TRBD1 (6 bases). Looked up from germline, CDR1 is MNHEY and CDR2 is SVGAGI. The CDR3 covers 15 residues. V was shortened by 5 bases and J by 2 bases, with 13 bases between the two germline ends. Written as DNA, the CDR3 is TGTGCCAGCAGTCCACAGGGATACGGCAATCAGCCCCAGCATTTT. This encodes CASSPQGYGNQPQHF.

The chain has TRBV29-1 and TRBJ1-1; the match to TRBD1 covers 8 bases. In germline, CDR1 is SQVTM, CDR2 ANQGSEA. V was pared by 7 bases and J by 11 bases, with 9 bases of the junction left unmatched. The CDR3 totals 11 residues. In DNA form, the CDR3 reads TGCAGCGCCGACAGGGGCGAGTTGGCTTTCTTT. Encoded protein: CSADRGELAFF.

This clone came up a few times. The chain carries TRBV7-2 and TRBJ1-1, with 7 bases that match TRBD1. The length of the CDR3 is 14 residues. From germline, CDR1 is SGHTA and CDR2 FQGNSA. The trim removed 3 bases at V and 3 bases at J, leaving 4 bases unmatched. The CDR3 region is CASSFDRADTEAFF. CDR3 sequence (DNA): TGTGCCAGCAGCTTCGACAGGGCGGACACTGAAGCTTTCTTT.

The chain is built from TRBV5-6 and TRBJ1-4, with no clear D. CDR1 SGHDT and CDR2 YYEEEE come from the germline V gene. The germline V and J ends were trimmed by 1 base and 10 bases, with 5 bases remaining between them. This CDR3 comprises 11 residues. CDR3 residues: CASSLRGKLFF. In nucleotides, the CDR3 is TGTGCCAGCAGCTTGAGAGGAAAACTGTTTTTT.

The chain is built from TRBV5-1 and TRBJ1-2; D possibly corresponds to TRBD1 (5 bases). Trimming took 1 base from V and 7 from J, leaving 8 bases between them. This CDR3 comprises 12 residues. Germline loops: CDR1 SGHRS, CDR2 YFSETQ. The CDR3 spells CASSLSGVGYTF. CDR3 nucleotides: TGCGCCAGCAGCTTGTCGGGGGTTGGCTACACCTTC.

This clone has just one count. This sequence joins TRBV5-1 and TRBJ2-3; D possibly corresponds to TRBD2 (5 bases). Trimming removed 3 bases at V and 2 bases at J, with 16 bases between. Germline V gene data show CDR1 as SGHRS and CDR2 as YFSETQ. This CDR3 has 16 residues. The CDR3 sequence: CASSSSPGLITDTQYF. CDR3 in DNA: TGCGCCAGCAGCTCAAGCCCAGGACTGATCACAGATACGCAGTATTTT.

V gene TRBV5-6 combines with J gene TRBJ1-2; tentatively, D is TRBD1 (5 bases). Trimming removed 0 bases at V and 2 bases at J, with 11 bases between. This CDR3 is built from 15 residues. Germline V lookup: CDR1 SGHDT, CDR2 YYEEEE. CDR3 region: CASSLVGRTNYGYTF. The CDR3 coding sequence is TGTGCCAGCAGCTTGGTGGGGCGGACCAACTATGGCTACACCTTC. Filled out from reference TRBV5-6 and TRBJ1-2, the complete variable domain reads DAGVTQSPTHLIKTRGQQVTLRCSPKSGHDTVSWYQQALGQGPQFIFQYYEEEERQRGNFPDRFSGHQFPNYSSELNVNALLLGDSALYLCASSLVGRTNYGYTFGSGTRLTVV.

The V gene is TRBV29-1, the J gene TRBJ2-1; the D is unclear. The germline V gene has CDR1 SQVTM and CDR2 ANQGSEA. This CDR3 has 12 amino acids. Trimming pared 5 bases from V and 4 bases from J, leaving 9 bases between. CDR3 loop: CSVQLPYNEQFF. CDR3 DNA sequence: TGCAGCGTTCAACTCCCTTACAATGAGCAGTTCTTC.

This clone was recorded a few times. This sequence joins TRBV6-5 and TRBJ2-7; TRBD2 agrees at 7 bases. Germline lookup yields CDR1 MNHEY and CDR2 SVGAGI. V gave up 8 bases and J gave up 6 bases; unmatched junction bases: 7. The CDR3 covers 12 residues. The chain's CDR3 is CASGKPSGEQYF. The DNA of the CDR3 is TGTGCCAGCGGTAAGCCTAGCGGCGAGCAGTACTTC.

In this sample, this clone turned up a few times. The rearrangement joins TRBV6-1 to TRBJ2-3; 10 bases are a match to TRBD2. The germline V gene encodes CDR1 MNHNS and CDR2 SASEGT. This CDR3 region has 15 residues. The J segment lost 0 bases and the V segment lost 10 bases, leaving 7 bases of the junction unmatched. The CDR3 region has the DNA TGTGCCACCAAATTACTAGCGGGGAGCACAGATACGCAGTATTTT. This sequence encodes CATKLLAGSTDTQYF.

V and J are TRBV5-6 and TRBJ2-3; possible D gene TRBD1, 5 bases. The CDR3 covers 16 residues. The V and J ends lost 4 bases and 3 bases respectively, with 18 bases between them. Germline V gene sequence: CDR1 SGHDT, CDR2 YYEEEE. In nucleotides, the CDR3 is TGTGCCAGCAGCCGGATTGGGGCAGGGTTAACAGATACGCAGTATTTT. It encodes CASSRIGAGLTDTQYF.

Regarding this clone: Additional DNA sequences in this sample encode the identical CDR3. The V and J genes are TRBV5-6 and TRBJ1-1; D is perhaps TRBD1 (5 bases). Germline lookup yields CDR1 SGHDT and CDR2 YYEEEE. Trimming removed 5 bases at V and 5 bases at J, with 16 bases between. The CDR3 has 14 amino acids. CDR3 sequence reads: CASSSARRGTEAFF. DNA of the CDR3: TGTGCCAGCAGTTCCGCCCGTAGGGGTACTGAAGCTTTCTTT. Full variable domain (rest looked up from reference TRBV5-6 and TRBJ1-1): DAGVTQSPTHLIKTRGQQVTLRCSPKSGHDTVSWYQQALGQGPQFIFQYYEEEERQRGNFPDRFSGHQFPNYSSELNVNALLLGDSALYLCASSSARRGTEAFFGQGTRLTVV.

This clone was observed once. V usage is TRBV5-4 and J usage is TRBJ1-2; D gene uncertain. The CDR3 is 15 amino acids. Germline values: CDR1 SGHNT, CDR2 YYREEE (reference sequence). Deletions cut 3 bases from V and 7 bases from J, with 19 bases between. The CDR3 reads CASSSEVEGGFGYTF. Here the CDR3 DNA reads TGTGCCAGCAGCTCGGAGGTAGAGGGAGGCTTTGGCTACACCTTC.